This TCR beta chain appears in the sequencing data of a study of T-cell memory formation after mild COVID-19. Study information: Largely, TCR clusters stayed within a single donor.

Points on this clonotype: What it binds is not known.

Regarding the study as a whole: The CD4+ clones that contracted clustered mainly within CM and EM, and the CD8+ clones concentrated in EMRA. The SARS-CoV-2 specificity of second-wave clones reaching peak at day 37 remained unverified.

Constant-segment primers served in 5'RACE that generated TCR alpha and TCR beta cDNA libraries bearing sample barcodes and UMIs. TCRdb re-analysed the 5' RACE reads in MiXCR, keeping a single row per CDR3 protein. The table lists about 400,000 distinct CDR3 sequences, roughly a quarter of them singletons. This CDR3 comprises 14 residues. The trim removed 5 bases at V and 5 bases at J, leaving 6 bases unmatched. The sequence came from an adult woman who had mild COVID-19 (a few samples of this study predate the infection). Cell type and time point are not known. Sequenced: PBMCs or a T cell subset sorted from them (not recorded which). The V gene is TRBV12-3 or TRBV12-4, the J gene TRBJ2-5; TRBD2 agrees at 9 bases. The CDR3 loop reads CASSPSGMGETQYF. In DNA form, the CDR3 reads TGTGCCAGCAGTCCTAGCGGGATGGGGGAGACCCAGTACTTC.